Presented here are 16 T cell receptor beta chains from one specimen sequenced in a study of cytomegalovirus exposure and HLA in healthy donors. Profiled with immunoSEQ multiplex PCR; TCRdb holds only in-frame clones, not every one. The sample carries approximately 100,000 clones, 93% recorded once. The source material was PBMCs. Receptors originate from a woman aged 25 to 39 in good health and CMV-seropositive.

V and J are TRBV21-1 and TRBJ2-1; no DNA check was done on the table's D call, TRBD1. TRBV21-1 has pseudogene status. The CDR3 is 13 residues long. The CDR3, as DNA: TGTGCCAGCAGCAAAGTAACAGGCAATGAGCAGTTCTTC. Protein sequence: CASSKVTGNEQFF.

The rearrangement uses TRBV7-3 and TRBJ2-3, with 10 bases lining up with TRBD2. Germline V gene data show CDR1 as SGHTA and CDR2 as FQGTGA. V shed 1 base and J 0 bases; nucleotides not matched to a gene: 4. This CDR3 has 17 residues. As DNA, the CDR3 is TGTGCCAGCAGCTTAAATAGCGGGAGGACTAGCACAGATACGCAGTATTTT. It specifies CASSLNSGRTSTDTQYF.

The chain recombines TRBV5-1 with TRBJ2-1; 9 bases fit TRBD2. After removal of 0 bases from V and 2 bases from J, the junction contained 3 bases not matched to a gene. CDR3 size: 16 residues. CDR1 SGHRS and CDR2 YFSETQ come from the germline V gene. In nucleotides, the CDR3 is TGCGCCAGCAGCTTGGACCTAGCGGGGACCTACAATGAGCAGTTCTTC. This encodes CASSLDLAGTYNEQFF.

With respect to this clone: This specimen includes other DNA sequences encoding the same CDR3. The gene calls are TRBV28 and TRBJ1-5; 9 nucleotides match TRBD1. CDR3 length equals 16 residues. CDR1 and CDR2 (germline): MDHEN, SYDVKM. Trimming cost V 0 bases and J 6 bases; bases outside gene matches: 6. The CDR3 bases are TGTGCCAGCAGTTTATGGAGGGGACAGGGCCCTCAGCCCCAGCATTTT. Translating gives CASSLWRGQGPQPQHF.

This rearrangement joins TRBV4-1 to TRBJ1-2; D is possibly TRBD1 (6 bases). The germline V and J ends were trimmed by 0 bases and 3 bases, with 11 bases remaining between them. Germline CDR1 is MGHRA and CDR2 is YSYEKL. The CDR3 is 15 amino acids. The CDR3 reads CASSQDRGRDYGYTF. The CDR3 region has the DNA TGCGCCAGCAGCCAAGACAGGGGTCGCGACTATGGCTACACCTTC.

The V and J genes are TRBV30 and TRBJ2-7; D might be TRBD2 (7 bases). Germline-derived CDR1 and CDR2 are GTSNPN and SVGIG (reference sequence). The CDR3 is 14 amino acids. The V and J ends lost 4 bases and 0 bases respectively, with 13 bases between them. The CDR3 sequence is CAWTKGGTSYEQYF. The CDR3 DNA reads as TGTGCCTGGACCAAGGGGGGGACCTCCTACGAGCAGTACTTC.

The J gene is TRBJ1-2, the V gene TRBV6-5; D remains unclear. Germline assignment: CDR1 MNHEY and CDR2 SVGAGI. This CDR3 contains 14 residues. The V gene lost 6 bases and the J gene lost 5 bases, with 16 bases spanning the gap. CDR3 coding DNA: TGTGCCAGCAGCAAAGAGGCGTCGGCGTATGGCTACACCTTC. This translates into CASSKEASAYGYTF.

The chain couples TRBV5-6 to TRBJ2-5, with TRBD1 matching 7 bases. The CDR3 runs to 14 residues. The germline CDR1 and CDR2 sequences are SGHDT and YYEEEE. Trimming at V came to 4 bases and at J to 7 bases, leaving 10 bases not matched to a gene. The CDR3 DNA sequence: TGTGCCAGCAGCCCGACGGACAGGTTCGGGACCCAGTACTTC. As protein: CASSPTDRFGTQYF.

The chain is built from TRBV7-9 and TRBJ2-1, with 10 bases identical to TRBD2. After removal of 5 bases from V and 7 bases from J, the junction contained 17 bases not matched to a gene. The CDR3 is made up of 18 amino acids. Germline loops: CDR1 SEHNR, CDR2 FQNEAQ (reference sequence). Here the CDR3 reads CASSLLALLAGELNEQFF. In DNA, the CDR3 is TGTGCCAGCAGCCTCCTAGCCCTTCTAGCGGGAGAGTTAAATGAGCAGTTCTTC. The variable domain in full, with the rest retrieved from reference TRBV7-9 and TRBJ2-1, is DTGVSQNPRHKITKRGQNVTFRCDPISEHNRLYWYRQTLGQGPEFLTYFQNEAQLEKSRLLSDRFSAERPKGSFSTLEIQRTEQGDSAMYLCASSLLALLAGELNEQFFGPGTRLTVL.

This clone was picked up one time. The chain recombines TRBV5-1 with TRBJ1-2, with unresolved D. CDR3 length: 14 amino acids. The V gene lost 3 bases and the J gene lost 4 bases, with 13 bases spanning the gap. The germline gives CDR1 SGHRS, CDR2 YFSETQ. The chain's CDR3 is CASSSTNTVYGYTF. CDR3 in DNA: TGCGCCAGCAGCTCAACAAACACAGTCTATGGCTACACCTTC.

This clone appeared a single time. The V and J genes are TRBV29-1 and TRBJ2-1, with TRBD2 identical over 7 bases. This CDR3 is 16 amino acids long. Looked up from germline, CDR1 is SQVTM and CDR2 is ANQGSEA. Trimming removed 0 bases from V and 9 bases from J; junction bases left unmatched: 14. The CDR3 here is CSVEESGGSGTGEQFF. The CDR3 DNA is TGCAGCGTTGAAGAGTCGGGCGGGAGTGGGACGGGTGAGCAGTTCTTC.

The CDR3 DNA reads TGTGCCCGGGACAGGGGGACAGATACGCAGTATTTT. It encodes CARDRGTDTQYF. The chain recombines TRBV30 with TRBJ2-3, with 11 bases aligning to TRBD1. The germline V gene encodes CDR1 GTSNPN and CDR2 SVGIG (reference sequence). The ends lost 8 bases at V and 3 bases at J; junction bases unmatched: 1. The CDR3 loop spans 12 amino acids. Using reference TRBV30 and TRBJ2-3 for the parts outside the CDR3, the full variable domain is SQTIHQWPATLVQPVGSPLSLECTVEGTSNPNLYWYRQAAGRGLQLLFYSVGIGQISSEVPQNLSASRPQDRQFILSSKKLLLSDSGFYLCARDRGTDTQYFGPGTRLTVL.

This chain links TRBV19 with TRBJ1-5; 9 bases match TRBD1. V lost 5 bases to trimming and J lost 7 bases; unmatched junction nucleotides: 12. In germline, CDR1 is LNHDA, CDR2 SQIVND (reference sequence). The CDR3 consists of 16 residues. The CDR3 region has the DNA TGTGCCAGTAGTCGGACCCGACAGGGGGTGAAACAGCCCCAGCATTTT. Translated: CASSRTRQGVKQPQHF.

The chain combines TRBV28 with TRBJ2-1; D possibly corresponds to TRBD1 (7 bases). The length of the CDR3 is 16 residues. Germline-derived CDR1 and CDR2 are MDHEN and SYDVKM. Deletions cut 5 bases from V and 2 bases from J, with 16 bases between. Here the CDR3 DNA reads TGTGCCAGCAGTCCCCCCTCAGGGGGGACCTACAATGAGCAGTTCTTC. Protein product: CASSPPSGGTYNEQFF.

V gene TRBV7-9 combines with J gene TRBJ2-1; 7 nucleotides align to TRBD2. The V gene's germline CDR1 is SEHNR and CDR2 FQNEAQ (reference sequence). The CDR3 runs 13 residues. The V gene end was trimmed by 5 bases and the J gene end by 10 bases; junction bases not matched to a gene: 8. CDR3 coding DNA: TGTGCCAGCAGCGCAGGACTAGGAGGAGAGCAGTTCTTC. Its translation: CASSAGLGGEQFF.

The genes are TRBV6-1 and TRBJ2-7; no firm D call. Germline CDR1 reads MNHNS; CDR2 reads SASEGT. The CDR3 length is 12 residues. The CDR3 DNA is TGTGGTACAGAGAAGGTCTATGGGGAGCAGTACTTC. This translates into CGTEKVYGEQYF.